This paragraph covers one TCR beta chain sequence. The data were obtained in a study of response to subunit inactivated influenza vaccine. Each CDR3 protein gets one entry after TCRdb re-called the RT-PCR reads with MiXCR. The sample has about 570,000 distinct CDR3 sequences, over 9% seen once. V was pared by 2 bases and J by 4 bases, with 3 bases of the junction left unmatched. From germline, CDR1 is LGHDT and CDR2 YNNKEL (reference sequence). The CDR3 contains 15 residues. A further study also used this sample, focusing on T cells expressing NK-cell markers. In that study: UMI-tagged 5'RACE template switching yielded the TCR beta cDNA. Repertoires of TCR beta were obtained from T cells sorted as CD3+CD56+NKG2C+, CD3+CD56+NKG2C- and CD3+CD56-NKG2C+. Six or seven donors carried dominant NKG2C+ clonotypes that made up roughly 1.0-7.5% of their CD8+ T cells.

Sample: PBMCs from blood, taken on the day of vaccination. This receptor was obtained from a man in his forties or fifties who received an inactivated influenza vaccine. J is TRBJ2-3 and V is TRBV3-1, with 10 bases that match TRBD2. Written as DNA, the CDR3 is TGTGCCAGCAGCCAATTCCTAGCGGGGGCAGATACGCAGTATTTT. Its protein product is CASSQFLAGADTQYF.